This T cell receptor (beta chain) emerged from a study of T-cell reconstitution after alpha-beta-depleted transplantation in children. A TCRbeta library incorporating unique molecular identifiers was prepared. MiXCR was run by TCRdb on the PCR reads, yielding one entry per CDR3 protein. Counted here are roughly 790,000 distinct CDR3 sequences, 15% to 20% occurring once; the ten biggest clones make up around 5.3%. This clonotype has a count of ten or more. The CDR3 consists of 15 residues. V dropped 3 bases and J dropped 3; count of bases not matched to a gene: 7. Germline CDR1 reads MGHRA; CDR2 reads YSYEKL.

The rearrangement uses TRBV4-1 and TRBJ2-7; 8 bases line up with TRBD2. The TCR comes from a male patient younger than 18 who had a stem cell transplant for acute lymphoblastic leukemia, so the T cells may come from the graft donor. Here the sequenced sample was PBMCs, mostly from graft donor cells, taken 360 days after TCRalphabeta/CD19-depleted stem cell transplant. CDR3 in DNA: TGCGCCAGCAGCCAGATTTCGACTAGCGACTACGAGCAGTACTTC. Translated: CASSQISTSDYEQYF.